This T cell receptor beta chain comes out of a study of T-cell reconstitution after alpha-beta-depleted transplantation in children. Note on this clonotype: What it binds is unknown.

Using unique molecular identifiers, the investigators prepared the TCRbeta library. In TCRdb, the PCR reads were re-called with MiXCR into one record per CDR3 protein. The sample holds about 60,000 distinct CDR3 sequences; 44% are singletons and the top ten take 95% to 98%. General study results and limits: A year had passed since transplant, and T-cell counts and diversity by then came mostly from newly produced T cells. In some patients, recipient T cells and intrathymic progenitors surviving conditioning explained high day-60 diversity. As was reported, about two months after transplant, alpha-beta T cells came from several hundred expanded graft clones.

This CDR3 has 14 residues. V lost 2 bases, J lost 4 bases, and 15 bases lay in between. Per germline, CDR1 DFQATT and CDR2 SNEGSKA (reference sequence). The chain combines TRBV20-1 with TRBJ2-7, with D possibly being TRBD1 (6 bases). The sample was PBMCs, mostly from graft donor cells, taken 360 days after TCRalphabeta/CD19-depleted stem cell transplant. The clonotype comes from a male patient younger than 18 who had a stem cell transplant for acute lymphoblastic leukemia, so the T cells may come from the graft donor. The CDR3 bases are TGCAGTGCTAGATTCCGGGACACCTTTTACGAGCAGTACTTC. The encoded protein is CSARFRDTFYEQYF.